This is a list of T cell receptor beta chains from one sample in a study of CD8+ T cells in alopecia areata. The table came from immunoSEQ multiplex PCR; TCRdb's copy has only in-frame clones and leaves some out. The table lists 150,000 to 200,000 clones, roughly 59% of them singletons. The sequencing here drew on CD4+ T cells sorted from blood, taken at week 0. These receptors were collected from a human donor with alopecia areata. CDR3s include the opening cysteine and the closing phenylalanine or tryptophan. The D gene is left open where the match is weak. Part of the rows lack a size; the others show once, few, many or a class for expanded clones.

abundance	j_gene	v_gene	d_gene	CDR3nt	CDR3aa
.	TRBJ2-6	TRBV4-3	.	TGCGCCAGCAGCCAAGTCCGGACATGGGCCAACGTCCTGACTTTC	CASSQVRTWANVLTF
.	TRBJ2-3	TRBV7-3	.	TGTGCCAGCAGCCTTTCTAGCACAGATACGCAGTATTTT	CASSLSSTDTQYF
few	TRBJ2-5	TRBV9	TRBD1	TGTGCCAGCAGCGTAGGCGTACAGGGGGCGGTCTTCCAAGAGACCCAGTACTTC	CASSVGVQGAVFQETQYF
.	TRBJ2-3	TRBV29-1	.	TGCAGCGTTGGCGCAGAGGCGGCTATACCGGATACGCAGTATTTT	CSVGAEAAIPDTQYF
.	TRBJ2-1	TRBV5-1	TRBD2	TGCGCCAGCAGCTTCGGGTGGACTAGGGACGGCAATGAGCAGTTCTTC	CASSFGWTRDGNEQFF
.	TRBJ1-2	TRBV5-6	.	TGTGCCAGCAGCCGTCCGCCGTCTACCCATGGCTACACCTTC	CASSRPPSTHGYTF
once	TRBJ2-7	TRBV6-6	.	TGTGCCAGCAGAATAGGCTACGAGCAGTACTTC	CASRIGYEQYF
.	TRBJ1-6	TRBV27	.	TGTGCCAGCAGTTTTGGAGGCTCACCCCTCCACTTT	CASSFGGSPLHF
.	TRBJ2-5	TRBV11-2	.	TGTGCCAGCAGCTTAGCCTCCGGGAAGGTGGCGGAGACCCAGTACTTC	CASSLASGKVAETQYF
.	TRBJ2-3	TRBV27	.	TGTGCCAGCAGTTTCCGAGGCACAGATACGCAGTATTTT	CASSFRGTDTQYF
.	TRBJ2-5	TRBV2	.	TGTGCCAGCAGTACGGGGTGGGAGACCCAGTACTTC	CASSTGWETQYF
.	TRBJ1-6	TRBV5-1	.	TGCGCCAGCAGCTTGGCCGGGCTGTCACCCCTCCACTTT	CASSLAGLSPLHF
few	TRBJ2-6	TRBV30	.	TGTGCCTGCGACCATACTGGGGCCAACGTCCTGACTTTC	CACDHTGANVLTF
.	TRBJ2-7	TRBV4-1	TRBD2	TGCGCCAGCAGCCAAGACCGGGGGGACTCCTACGAGCAGTACTTC	CASSQDRGDSYEQYF
.	TRBJ2-1	TRBV7-2	TRBD1	TGTGCCAGCAGCCTGGACAGGGCCATGGGTGAGCAGTTCTTC	CASSLDRAMGEQFF
.	TRBJ2-1	TRBV19	.	TGTGCCAGTCGGTATCGGAGTGAGCAGTTCTTC	CASRYRSEQFF
once	TRBJ2-1	TRBV30	TRBD2	TGTGCCTGGAGTGACCAGCGGGGGGGCCGAGGCAATGAGCAGTTCTTC	CAWSDQRGGRGNEQFF
.	TRBJ1-1	TRBV4-1	.	TGCGCCAGCAGCCAAGCGGACCTCAGGGGACTCACTGAAGCTTTCTTT	CASSQADLRGLTEAFF
.	TRBJ1-5	TRBV29-1	.	TGCAGCGCTGGGGAGGGTAGTGGAGGCAATCAGCCCCAGCATTTT	CSAGEGSGGNQPQHF
.	TRBJ2-5	TRBV30	TRBD1	TGTGCCTGGAGGGGGGGACAGGGCCAAGAGACCCAGTACTTC	CAWRGGQGQETQYF
few	TRBJ1-2	TRBV7-9	.	TGTGCCAGCAGCTTAATGAAGGACTACACCTTC	CASSLMKDYTF
.	TRBJ1-6	TRBV10-3	.	TGTGCCATCAGTGACGGCGGGAGCTCCTATAATTCACCCCTCCACTTT	CAISDGGSSYNSPLHF
.	TRBJ1-6	TRBV9	.	TGTGCCAGCAGCGTAGGTTTGTCATCCCAGTCACCCCTCCACTTT	CASSVGLSSQSPLHF
.	TRBJ1-6	TRBV14	TRBD1	TGTGCCAGCAGCCCGAGAGGGGGACAGACATCACCCCTCCACTTT	CASSPRGGQTSPLHF
.	TRBJ2-4	TRBV6-5	TRBD1	TGTGCCAGCAGACAGGGGGCTGGAAACATTCAGTACTTC	CASRQGAGNIQYF
.	TRBJ2-7	TRBV29-1	.	TGCAGCGTGTTCAGGGCCCACGAGCAGTACTTC	CSVFRAHEQYF
.	TRBJ2-2	TRBV10-3	TRBD2	TGTGCCATCGCCCTAGCGGCCCGGAACACCGGGGAGCTGTTTTTT	CAIALAARNTGELFF
few	TRBJ1-1	TRBV11-2	.	TGTGCCAGCAGCTTAGATAGTACAGATGAAGCTTTCTTT	CASSLDSTDEAFF
.	TRBJ2-5	TRBV2	TRBD2	TGTGCCAGCAGTAGGTTAGCGGGCCCCATGGGAGAGACCCAGTACTTC	CASSRLAGPMGETQYF
.	TRBJ2-6	TRBV29-1	.	TGCAGCGTTGTTGTCGGGGCTGGGGCCAACGTCCTGACTTTC	CSVVVGAGANVLTF
medium-sized	TRBJ2-2	TRBV10-3	.	TGTGCCATCAGTGAAAGGGGGACGAACACCGGGGAGCTGTTTTTT	CAISERGTNTGELFF
.	TRBJ1-1	TRBV29-1	.	TGCAGCGTTGAAGCGGGGCAGGGGTCGTTTGTCGCTGAAGCTTTCTTT	CSVEAGQGSFVAEAFF
once	TRBJ1-1	TRBV29-1	.	TGCAGCGTTGAAGCAGAGAACGGGAACACTGAAGCTTTCTTT	CSVEAENGNTEAFF
.	TRBJ1-2	TRBV2	.	TGTGCCAGCAGTGACTCGTACTATGGCTACACCTTC	CASSDSYYGYTF
.	TRBJ2-7	TRBV9	.	TGTGCCAGCAGCCGGGACCACGGAGACGAGCAGTACTTC	CASSRDHGDEQYF
.	TRBJ1-2	TRBV19	.	TGTGCCAGTAGTCCGACGGCAGAATATGGCTACACCTTC	CASSPTAEYGYTF
.	TRBJ2-4	TRBV2	TRBD1	TGTGCCAGCAGCGGGGACAGGGGGGACCTAAGCATTCAGTACTTC	CASSGDRGDLSIQYF
.	TRBJ2-1	TRBV29-1	TRBD1	TGCAGCGTTGGATTGACAGGGTCGTTTTCTCAAGAGCAGTTCTTC	CSVGLTGSFSQEQFF
.	TRBJ2-7	TRBV7-2	.	TGTGCCACCTCAAGCAGTGGCCTGAACGAGCAGTACTTC	CATSSSGLNEQYF
.	TRBJ1-2	TRBV30	.	TGTGCCGGAGAGGGTTTTGATAACTATGGCTACACCTTC	CAGEGFDNYGYTF